This T cell receptor beta chain derives from a study of cytomegalovirus exposure and HLA in healthy donors. Broader study findings: Cytomegalovirus association was assigned to about 150 TCR beta chains.

The CDR3 loop spans 15 amino acids. V was trimmed by 1 base and J by 3 bases, leaving 12 bases between them. Germline V CDR1 and CDR2: SGHRS, YFSETQ. It was with 60 Vbeta and 13 Jbeta primers that the PCR ran. This table comes from immunoSEQ multiplex PCR, and its TCRdb copy is limited to in-frame clones, with some not included. The table shows roughly 100,000 clones, with approximately 87% occurring only once. As to this clone: The antigen remains undetermined.

The chain links TRBV5-1 to TRBJ2-3; a weak D match, TRBD1 (6 bases). Sequencing was performed on PBMCs. This TCR was sampled from a man aged 35 to 55 in good health and CMV-seronegative. In DNA, the CDR3 is TGCGCCAGCAGCTTGAGCCAAGGGGGTACAGATACGCAGTATTTT. It specifies CASSLSQGGTDTQYF. Looking up the rest from reference TRBV5-1 and TRBJ2-3 gives the full variable domain: KAGVTQTPRYLIKTRGQQVTLSCSPISGHRSVSWYQQTPGQGLQFLFEYFSETQRNKGNFPGRFSGRQFSNSRSEMNVSTLELGDSALYLCASSLSQGGTDTQYFGPGTRLTVL.